This T cell receptor beta chain is from a study of cytomegalovirus exposure and HLA in healthy donors. With respect to this clone: No antigen is known for it.

PCR involved 60 Vbeta and 13 Jbeta primers. Sequencing was performed with immunoSEQ multiplex PCR; in TCRdb, only in-frame clones are kept and a portion is missing. The sample has 140,000 to 150,000 clones; nearly 80% are singletons. Germline loops: CDR1 MNHNS, CDR2 SASEGT. The CDR3 loop spans 15 amino acids. Germline trimming cut 0 bases from V and 3 bases from J; bases unmatched to any gene: 1. Everyone who donated was a healthy bone marrow donor. Study-level points and caveats: Analysis performed later showed TCR beta chains linked to HLA being more clonally expanded than equally common others. Reports credit the classifier with highly specific, highly sensitive diagnosis of cytomegalovirus status. Association of a missense DCLRE1C variant with TCR beta V- and J-gene trimming was reported in a later analysis.

This chain connects TRBV6-1 to TRBJ1-3; 8 nucleotides match TRBD1. Sequenced sample: PBMCs. This receptor was obtained from a woman younger than 45 in good health and CMV-seronegative. As DNA, the CDR3 is TGTGCCAGCAGTGAAGCCGGGACAGGTGGAAACACCATATATTTT. Encoded protein: CASSEAGTGGNTIYF.